This TCR beta chain was captured in a study of HIV-infected children after antiretroviral therapy interruption. RNA-based 3' RACE libraries used unique molecular identifiers. Each CDR3 protein is one row after TCRdb ran MiXCR on the 3' RACE reads. The sample has nearly 15,000 distinct CDR3 sequences, more than 3% seen once. This clonotype was seen ten or more times. Treatment described: PENTA 11 planned treatment interruption arm or continuous ART arm. The starting material was CD45RO+ CD8+ T cells from PBMCs, pooled from several time points, obtained from a donor given antiretroviral therapy, either interrupted or continuous. Stated subset: memory CD8+ CD45RO+ CD45RA- T cells. The receptor comes from a pool of human donors with HIV.

The CDR3 loop reads CASSSPYSGANVLTF. The CDR3 nucleotides read TGTGCCAGCAGCTCCCCATATTCTGGGGCCAACGTCCTGACTTTC. The V call is TRBV7-6, the J call TRBJ2-6, with unresolved D. V was clipped by 4 bases and J by 1 base, with 8 bases between them. The CDR3 covers 15 residues. CDR1 SGHVS and CDR2 FNYEAQ come from the germline V gene.